A single sample gave rise to the 11 T cell receptor beta chains below, sequenced in a study of T cells in Graves' hyperthyroidism and ophthalmopathy (dated 2019 in TCRdb). The method was multiplex PCR. Instrument on record: Illumina HiSeq 2000. Amplification of TCR beta CDR3 regions was carried out from RNA transcripts. For the first round of RT-PCR on the TCR CDR3, the HTBI primer set was used together with the Qiagen OneStep RT-PCR kit. TCRdb reprocessing: public reads trimmed at Q25 with fastp, clones called with MiXCR, in-frame beta chains kept. Every entry covers one CDR3 protein and lists the most common genes and DNA from its rows. Counted in this sample were fewer than 800,000 distinct CDR3 sequences; roughly 15% of them appeared once. Roughly 8% of the sample belongs to the ten largest clones. The sequenced sample was blood. The receptors here all came from a man aged 18 to 30 with Graves' hyperthyroidism.

The chain carries TRBV12-3 or TRBV12-4 and TRBJ2-3, with unresolved D. Trimming took off 6 bases at V and 5 bases at J, with 15 bases between the two ends. This CDR3 comprises 14 residues. In DNA form, the CDR3 reads TGTGCCAGCAGCAGTAGCCGCTTAGGAGATACGCAGTATTTT. Amino acid sequence: CASSSSRLGDTQYF.

The V gene is TRBV7-2, the J gene TRBJ1-4; D uncertain. The CDR3 contains 16 residues. The V end was cut by 3 bases, the J end by 0 bases, with 11 bases between. The germline V gene has CDR1 SGHTA and CDR2 FQGNSA. The CDR3 nucleotides read TGTGCCAGCAGCTTGAGAGGGTTGACAACTAATGAAAAACTGTTTTTT. It is translated as CASSLRGLTTNEKLFF. Together with reference TRBV7-2 and TRBJ1-4, the CDR3 gives the full variable domain: GAGVSQSPSNKVTEKGKDVELRCDPISGHTALYWYRQSLGQGLEFLIYFQGNSAPDKSGLPSDRFSAERTGGSVSTLTIQRTQQEDSAVYLCASSLRGLTTNEKLFFGSGTQLSVL.

V is TRBV20-1 and J is TRBJ2-2, with D hard to call. The germline V and J ends were trimmed by 5 bases and 4 bases, with 14 bases remaining between them. The CDR3 runs 14 residues. The germline V gene encodes CDR1 DFQATT and CDR2 SNEGSKA (reference sequence). In DNA, the CDR3 is TGCAGTGCTCCAACCGGCCGAGGCACCGGGGAGCTGTTTTTT. It is translated as CSAPTGRGTGELFF.

This clonotype was detected ten times or more. This chain joins TRBV10-3 and TRBJ2-7; D remains unclear. The CDR3 has 12 amino acids. V dropped 7 bases and J dropped 1 base, with 8 bases sitting between them. Looked up from germline, CDR1 is ENHRY and CDR2 is SYGVKD. The CDR3 protein is CAIKAGSYEQYF. The CDR3 region has the DNA TGTGCCATCAAGGCCGGTTCCTACGAGCAGTACTTC.

V usage is TRBV7-2 and J usage is TRBJ1-1; D uncertain. Germline CDR1 and CDR2: SGHTA and FQGNSA. The germline V and J ends were trimmed by 8 bases and 2 bases, with 12 bases remaining between them. The CDR3 contains 13 residues. Written as DNA, the CDR3 is TGTGCCAGCGCCACCGTACTTAACACTGAAGCTTTCTTT. Translation: CASATVLNTEAFF.

This clonotype has ten or more counts. The rearrangement links TRBV29-1 to TRBJ2-7; 9 nucleotides line up with TRBD2. Per the germline V gene, CDR1 is SQVTM and CDR2 is ANQGSEA. V was pared by 4 bases and J by 2 bases, with 3 bases of the junction left unmatched. The CDR3 has 13 amino acids. The CDR3, as DNA: TGCAGCGTTGTAGCGGGGGCCCCCTACGAGCAGTACTTC. Translated, it gives CSVVAGAPYEQYF.

The CDR3 loop reads CASSFGGGGSGNTIYF. The CDR3 DNA reads as TGTGCCAGCAGCTTCGGGGGCGGGGGCTCTGGAAACACCATATATTTT. This sequence joins TRBV7-9 and TRBJ1-3; D may be TRBD1 (6 bases). The CDR3 totals 16 residues. Germline V CDR1 and CDR2: SEHNR, FQNEAQ (reference sequence). Trimming left V 3 bases short and J 0 bases short, with 12 bases between. Drawing the rest from reference TRBV7-9 and TRBJ1-3, the complete variable domain is DTGVSQNPRHKITKRGQNVTFRCDPISEHNRLYWYRQTLGQGPEFLTYFQNEAQLEKSRLLSDRFSAERPKGSFSTLEIQRTEQGDSAMYLCASSFGGGGSGNTIYFGEGSWLTVV.

As to this clonotype: A much larger clone sits a single nucleotide away, making a read error possible. The chain couples TRBV3-1 to TRBJ2-3, with no clear D. From germline, CDR1 is LGHDT and CDR2 YNNKEL (reference sequence). V was trimmed by 2 bases and J by 3 bases, leaving 12 bases between them. The CDR3 has 15 residues. CDR3 region: CASSQSMWGTDTQYF. In DNA form, the CDR3 reads TGTGCCAGCAGCCAATCCATGTGGGGTACAGATACGCAGTATTTT.

This clonotype was recorded at least ten times. The chain employs TRBV28 and TRBJ1-1, with TRBD1 matching 8 bases. The V and J ends lost 5 bases and 2 bases, in that order; junction bases with no gene match: 10. The CDR3 contains 16 residues. Germline lookup yields CDR1 MDHEN and CDR2 SYDVKM. The CDR3 DNA reads TGTGCCAGCAGTCGGGACAGGCCATCCCTCAACACTGAAGCTTTCTTT. Amino acid sequence: CASSRDRPSLNTEAFF.

There are many counts of this clonotype. The chain links TRBV27 to TRBJ1-4, with TRBD1 identical over 7 bases. Per germline, CDR1 MNHEY and CDR2 SMNVEV (reference sequence). The length of the CDR3 is 14 residues. The junction had 5 bases not matched to a gene; V was cut back by 4 bases and J by 6 bases. The CDR3 region has the DNA TGTGCCAGCAGTTCCAGCGGGACAGATGAAAAACTGTTTTTT. This codes for CASSSSGTDEKLFF.

The chain employs TRBV30 and TRBJ1-1; D call uncertain. Trimming cost V 3 bases and J 1 base, with 9 bases left between them. The CDR3 contains 13 residues. Germline lookup yields CDR1 GTSNPN and CDR2 SVGIG (reference sequence). The CDR3 coding sequence is TGTGCCTGGAGCGGGAGCAGGAACACTGAAGCTTTCTTT. The encoded protein is CAWSGSRNTEAFF.